A selection of T cell receptor beta chains follows, all from one sample in a study of long-term antiretroviral therapy in people with HIV. Using immunoSEQ multiplex PCR, the repertoire was profiled, and TCRdb retains in-frame clones only, with some absent. The sample has about 34,000 clones; 70% to 80% are singletons. Here the sequenced sample was unsorted PBMCs, taken 1.9 years after starting antiretroviral therapy. The receptors stem from a man between 18 and 35 years old with HIV. CDR3s include the opening cysteine and the closing phenylalanine or tryptophan. A D gene is named only where the DNA matches it firmly. Some rows have no size entry. The others give once, few or many, or a class for an expanded clone.

V gene: TRBV5-1; J gene: TRBJ2-2; D gene: .; clone size: .; CDR3 DNA: TGCGCCAGCCTTGATCCGGGCTCTGCGAACACCGGGGAGCTGTTTTTT; CDR3 protein: CASLDPGSANTGELFF
V gene: TRBV5-4; J gene: TRBJ1-3; D gene: TRBD1; clone size: .; CDR3 DNA: TGTGCCAGCAGCTTGCGGGACAGTGGAAACACCATATATTTT; CDR3 protein: CASSLRDSGNTIYF
V gene: TRBV7-9; J gene: TRBJ2-3; D gene: .; clone size: .; CDR3 DNA: TGTGCCAGCAGCTTAGACCCAGAGGATACGCAGTATTTT; CDR3 protein: CASSLDPEDTQYF
V gene: TRBV7-9; J gene: TRBJ2-5; D gene: TRBD1; clone size: few; CDR3 DNA: TGTGCCAGCACCGGGACAGGGCCCCCAGAGACCCAGTACTTC; CDR3 protein: CASTGTGPPETQYF
V gene: TRBV25-1; J gene: TRBJ2-5; D gene: TRBD2; clone size: .; CDR3 DNA: TGTGCCAGCAGCCCGACTAGCGGGGGGCGAGAGACCCAGTACTTC; CDR3 protein: CASSPTSGGRETQYF
V gene: TRBV6-1; J gene: TRBJ1-2; D gene: .; clone size: .; CDR3 DNA: TGTGCCAGCAGTGAAGTTGCGACAGGAGCTAACTATGGCTACACCTTC; CDR3 protein: CASSEVATGANYGYTF
V gene: TRBV10-3; J gene: TRBJ1-1; D gene: TRBD1; clone size: .; CDR3 DNA: TGTGCCATCGTTCGGGAAGAATACGGGACAGGGGGCGCGCGGCCTTTTTTCTTT; CDR3 protein: CAIVREEYGTGGARPFFF
V gene: TRBV19; J gene: TRBJ1-4; D gene: TRBD1; clone size: .; CDR3 DNA: TGTGCCAGTAGAGGGACAGTCATTGCAACTAATGAAAAACTGTTTTTT; CDR3 protein: CASRGTVIATNEKLFF
V gene: TRBV12-5; J gene: TRBJ1-2; D gene: TRBD1; clone size: .; CDR3 DNA: TGTGCTAGTGGTTTGATTGCCCCAGGGGGCGGGTTAGGGGGCTACACCTTC; CDR3 protein: CASGLIAPGGGLGGYTF
V gene: TRBV6-1; J gene: TRBJ1-4; D gene: TRBD1; clone size: once; CDR3 DNA: TGTGCCAGCAGTGAAGCGACAGGGGGAAGTGAAAAACTGTTTTTT; CDR3 protein: CASSEATGGSEKLFF
V gene: TRBV18; J gene: TRBJ1-1; D gene: .; clone size: .; CDR3 DNA: TGTGCCAGCTCACCACGGGCGGGGGCTCACACTGAAGCTTTCTTT; CDR3 protein: CASSPRAGAHTEAFF
V gene: TRBV29-1; J gene: TRBJ1-1; D gene: .; clone size: .; CDR3 DNA: TGCAGCGCCCCCGACCGCTACACTGAAGCTTTCTTT; CDR3 protein: CSAPDRYTEAFF
V gene: TRBV28; J gene: TRBJ1-4; D gene: .; clone size: .; CDR3 DNA: TGTGCCAGCAGCATAGGGGCGGGGGCAGGGGAAAAACTGTTTTTT; CDR3 protein: CASSIGAGAGEKLFF
V gene: TRBV9; J gene: TRBJ1-2; D gene: TRBD1; clone size: .; CDR3 DNA: TGTGCCAGCTCGGATCTAGGTGACAGGGAGGTCTATGGCTACACCTTC; CDR3 protein: CASSDLGDREVYGYTF
V gene: TRBV6-1; J gene: TRBJ1-2; D gene: .; clone size: .; CDR3 DNA: TGTGCCAGCAGTGAATACACAGAGAACTATGGCTACACCTTC; CDR3 protein: CASSEYTENYGYTF
V gene: TRBV5-1; J gene: TRBJ2-5; D gene: TRBD1; clone size: .; CDR3 DNA: TGCGCCAGCAGCCCAGGGACAGGGGAAGAGACCCAGTACTTC; CDR3 protein: CASSPGTGEETQYF
V gene: TRBV7-9; J gene: TRBJ2-2; D gene: .; clone size: .; CDR3 DNA: TGTGCCAGCAAGGGGCTCACCGGGGAGCTGTTTTTT; CDR3 protein: CASKGLTGELFF
V gene: TRBV14; J gene: TRBJ2-5; D gene: .; clone size: .; CDR3 DNA: TGTGCCAGCAGCCCTCAGGGGATAGGGGAGACCCAGTACTTC; CDR3 protein: CASSPQGIGETQYF
V gene: TRBV18; J gene: TRBJ2-7; D gene: .; clone size: .; CDR3 DNA: TGTGCCAGCTCACCAGGGGCTTCGAGCTCCTACGAGCAGTACTTC; CDR3 protein: CASSPGASSSYEQYF
V gene: TRBV5-1; J gene: TRBJ2-1; D gene: TRBD1; clone size: .; CDR3 DNA: TGCGCCAGCAGCCCCAGCCGGGGACAGGGGTTTAATGAGCAGTTCTTC; CDR3 protein: CASSPSRGQGFNEQFF
V gene: TRBV28; J gene: TRBJ1-1; D gene: .; clone size: once; CDR3 DNA: TGTGCCAGCAGGCTTCGGAGGCCGGGGACTGAAGCTTTCTTT; CDR3 protein: CASRLRRPGTEAFF
V gene: TRBV11-2; J gene: TRBJ1-4; D gene: .; clone size: .; CDR3 DNA: TGTGCCAGCAGCTTAGGGGCCATTCAGCGGACAAGTCAGATAAGCCTGTTTTTT; CDR3 protein: CASSLGAIQRTSQISLFF
V gene: TRBV28; J gene: TRBJ1-6; D gene: .; clone size: few; CDR3 DNA: TGTGCCAGCAGTTTAGAGGCAGGCCCCTATAATTCACCCCTCCACTTT; CDR3 protein: CASSLEAGPYNSPLHF
V gene: TRBV7-9; J gene: TRBJ1-1; D gene: TRBD1; clone size: .; CDR3 DNA: TGTGCCAGCAGCTTAGGACAGGGGGATTCGAACACTGAAGCTTTCTTT; CDR3 protein: CASSLGQGDSNTEAFF
V gene: TRBV4-2; J gene: TRBJ1-2; D gene: .; clone size: .; CDR3 DNA: TGTGCCAGCAGCCAAGCGGGACTTAACTATGGCTACACCTTC; CDR3 protein: CASSQAGLNYGYTF
V gene: TRBV13; J gene: TRBJ2-5; D gene: .; clone size: .; CDR3 DNA: TGTGCCAGCACCATAAAGGGGGGGACTCAAGAGACCCAGTACTTC; CDR3 protein: CASTIKGGTQETQYF
V gene: TRBV19; J gene: TRBJ1-5; D gene: .; clone size: .; CDR3 DNA: TGTGCCAGTAACGATTTGAGCAATCAGCCCCAGCATTTT; CDR3 protein: CASNDLSNQPQHF
V gene: TRBV4-1; J gene: TRBJ2-5; D gene: TRBD1; clone size: .; CDR3 DNA: TGCGCCAGCAGCCAGGAACACAGGGGCGGCGGAGAGACCCAGTACTTC; CDR3 protein: CASSQEHRGGGETQYF
V gene: TRBV6-6; J gene: TRBJ2-2; D gene: .; clone size: once; CDR3 DNA: TGTGCCAGCAGTTATGGAGGGGGCACCGGGGAGCTGTTTTTT; CDR3 protein: CASSYGGGTGELFF
V gene: TRBV6-6; J gene: TRBJ2-5; D gene: .; clone size: .; CDR3 DNA: TGTGCCAGCAGTTACTCGGAGGGGCTCCAAGAGACCCAGTACTTC; CDR3 protein: CASSYSEGLQETQYF
V gene: TRBV5-1; J gene: TRBJ1-1; D gene: .; clone size: .; CDR3 DNA: TGCGCCAGCAGGGATTTCCCTGCCCCGAACGCTGAAGCTTTCTTT; CDR3 protein: CASRDFPAPNAEAFF
V gene: TRBV2; J gene: TRBJ2-1; D gene: .; clone size: .; CDR3 DNA: TGTGCCAGCAGTTACGCTGAGCAGTTCTTC; CDR3 protein: CASSYAEQFF
V gene: TRBV2; J gene: TRBJ2-5; D gene: .; clone size: .; CDR3 DNA: TGTGCCAGCAGTCGAGGGGACGGGGAGACCCAGTACTTC; CDR3 protein: CASSRGDGETQYF
V gene: TRBV10-2; J gene: TRBJ2-7; D gene: TRBD1; clone size: .; CDR3 DNA: TGCGCCAGCAGTTGGGAACAGGGGGCCTACGAGCAGTACTTC; CDR3 protein: CASSWEQGAYEQYF
V gene: TRBV6-5; J gene: TRBJ1-2; D gene: .; clone size: few; CDR3 DNA: TGTGCCAGCGTGAGTGGGGGTATGAACTATGGCTACACCTTC; CDR3 protein: CASVSGGMNYGYTF
V gene: TRBV7-2; J gene: TRBJ1-5; D gene: .; clone size: .; CDR3 DNA: TGTGCCAGCAGCTTAGGGGATCAGCCCCAGCATTTT; CDR3 protein: CASSLGDQPQHF
V gene: TRBV6-1; J gene: TRBJ2-7; D gene: .; clone size: .; CDR3 DNA: TGTGCCAGCAAGGATTGGGCCAGGGATAAGGACGAGCAGTACTTC; CDR3 protein: CASKDWARDKDEQYF
V gene: TRBV19; J gene: TRBJ2-5; D gene: .; clone size: .; CDR3 DNA: TGTGCCAGTAGTACCAAACTAGTCCAAGAGACCCAGTACTTC; CDR3 protein: CASSTKLVQETQYF
V gene: TRBV30; J gene: TRBJ1-1; D gene: .; clone size: .; CDR3 DNA: TGTGCCTGGAGTGCCCGGGGTATGGCTTTCTTT; CDR3 protein: CAWSARGMAFF
V gene: TRBV27; J gene: TRBJ1-6; D gene: .; clone size: .; CDR3 DNA: TGTGCCAGCAGTTTAACCCCCGAGGGGAATTCACCCCTCCACTTT; CDR3 protein: CASSLTPEGNSPLHF
V gene: TRBV6-5; J gene: TRBJ1-2; D gene: TRBD1; clone size: .; CDR3 DNA: TGTGCCAGCAGTCCCGGGACAGGGGGCTATGGCTACACCTTC; CDR3 protein: CASSPGTGGYGYTF
V gene: TRBV7-2; J gene: TRBJ2-1; D gene: .; clone size: .; CDR3 DNA: TGTGCCAGCAGTCCGACCGGGACTTCTTGGTATGAGCAGTTCTTC; CDR3 protein: CASSPTGTSWYEQFF
V gene: TRBV5-8; J gene: TRBJ1-2; D gene: TRBD1; clone size: .; CDR3 DNA: TGTGCCAGCAGCCGGGACAGCCTAGGCTATGGCTACACCTTC; CDR3 protein: CASSRDSLGYGYTF
V gene: TRBV10-3; J gene: TRBJ1-1; D gene: .; clone size: .; CDR3 DNA: TGTGCCGCCGCCCGGGAGATGAACACTGAAGCTTTCTTT; CDR3 protein: CAAAREMNTEAFF
V gene: TRBV6-6; J gene: TRBJ1-3; D gene: .; clone size: once; CDR3 DNA: TGTGCCAGCAGCCTGGACGCGAGCTCTGGAAACACCATATATTTT; CDR3 protein: CASSLDASSGNTIYF
V gene: TRBV19; J gene: TRBJ2-1; D gene: .; clone size: .; CDR3 DNA: TGTGCCAGTAGTCCCTACAATGAGCAGTTCTTC; CDR3 protein: CASSPYNEQFF
V gene: TRBV23-1; J gene: TRBJ1-6; D gene: TRBD1; clone size: .; CDR3 DNA: TGCGCCAGCAGTCAATTCCCCCCGACAGGGTCCTTTTATAATTCACCCCTCCACTTT; CDR3 protein: CASSQFPPTGSFYNSPLHF
V gene: TRBV7-8; J gene: TRBJ2-5; D gene: .; clone size: .; CDR3 DNA: TGTGCCAGCAGCTCCACTTGGGCCCAGTACTTC; CDR3 protein: CASSSTWAQYF
V gene: TRBV29-1; J gene: TRBJ2-1; D gene: TRBD2; clone size: .; CDR3 DNA: TGCAGCGTTGGGACTAGCGGGGGGAGGAATGAGCAGTTCTTC; CDR3 protein: CSVGTSGGRNEQFF
V gene: TRBV6-5; J gene: TRBJ1-5; D gene: TRBD1; clone size: .; CDR3 DNA: TGTGCCAGCAGTACTCGCAGGGGGGGAAATCAGCCCCAGCATTTT; CDR3 protein: CASSTRRGGNQPQHF
V gene: TRBV27; J gene: TRBJ1-6; D gene: .; clone size: .; CDR3 DNA: TGTGCCAGCAGTAGCTTAATGGGGAACCCAGATAATTCACCCCTCCACTTT; CDR3 protein: CASSSLMGNPDNSPLHF
V gene: TRBV7-9; J gene: TRBJ2-3; D gene: .; clone size: .; CDR3 DNA: TGTGCCAGCAGTCCCCCGGCCTTAGAAGGAGCAGATACGCAGTATTTT; CDR3 protein: CASSPPALEGADTQYF
V gene: TRBV5-1; J gene: TRBJ2-7; D gene: TRBD2; clone size: .; CDR3 DNA: TGCGCCAGCAGCTTGAGTGCGGGGGGAGACTCCTACGAGCAGTACTTC; CDR3 protein: CASSLSAGGDSYEQYF
V gene: TRBV7-7; J gene: TRBJ2-1; D gene: .; clone size: .; CDR3 DNA: TGTGCTAGCAGCCGAGCTGGGGTTTACAATGAGCAGTTCTTC; CDR3 protein: CASSRAGVYNEQFF
V gene: TRBV10-1; J gene: TRBJ2-3; D gene: TRBD1; clone size: .; CDR3 DNA: TGCGCCAGCAGTGAGTCGGGACAGTTACGAGGGACGCAGTATTTT; CDR3 protein: CASSESGQLRGTQYF